The next 4 T cell receptor beta chains were all read from a single sample in a study of CD8 T cells in Susac syndrome. RNA amounts of roughly 0.45 to 1 ug underwent reverse transcription with random hexamers. TCRdb passed the immunoSEQ multiplex PCR reads through MiXCR, listing each CDR3 protein once. Among under 200,000 distinct CDR3 sequences listed, about 93% were seen once. Sequencing was carried out using CD4+ T cells from PBMCs. The receptor set was obtained from a human donor in good health.

The V gene is TRBV15, the J gene TRBJ2-7; D assignment may be TRBD1 or TRBD2 (6 bases each). This CDR3 has 15 residues. The germline CDR1 and CDR2 sequences are LNHNV and YYDKDF (reference sequence). Trimming pared 5 bases from V and 1 base from J, leaving 15 bases between. The CDR3 DNA reads as TGTGCCACCAGCCGCCCCGGGGGACATTCCTACGAGCAGTACTTC. Protein: CATSRPGGHSYEQYF.

The rearrangement uses TRBV20-1 and TRBJ2-5; D may be TRBD2 (5 bases). This CDR3 region has 13 residues. Trimming left V 6 bases short and J 5 bases short, with 16 bases between. Germline V gives CDR1 DFQATT, CDR2 SNEGSKA (reference sequence). The CDR3 is CSANKVGGETQYF. CDR3 sequence (DNA): TGCAGTGCGAACAAGGTGGGCGGGGAGACCCAGTACTTC.

The chain has TRBV5-1 and TRBJ1-5; D gene ambiguous. CDR1 and CDR2 from the germline V gene are SGHRS and YFSETQ. The CDR3 runs 15 residues. V gave up 0 bases and J gave up 2 bases, with 9 bases separating them. Written as DNA, the CDR3 is TGCGCCAGCAGCTTGGAGGGCACCCGCAATCAGCCCCAGCATTTT. Amino acid sequence: CASSLEGTRNQPQHF.

V gene TRBV20-1 combines with J gene TRBJ1-5, with D uncertain. The germline gives CDR1 DFQATT, CDR2 SNEGSKA (reference sequence). The CDR3 totals 13 residues. V lost 1 base and J 0 bases, leaving 4 bases between the germline ends. CDR3 protein: CSARGASNQPQHF. The CDR3 DNA follows: TGCAGTGCTAGAGGAGCTAGCAATCAGCCCCAGCATTTT.